One and the same sample provided the 18 T cell receptor beta chains below, sequenced in a study of CD8+ T cells in alopecia areata. Sequencing used cDNA as its template, made by extracting RNA and reverse transcribing it. Profiling relied on immunoSEQ multiplex PCR, and the TCRdb table lists in-frame clones only, not all of them. The table has 140,000 to 150,000 clones, 45% to 60% seen once. The sequencing here drew on CD4+ T cells sorted from blood, taken at week 0. These receptors all stem from a human donor with alopecia areata.

The genes are TRBV6-1 and TRBJ2-7; D is uncertain. Trimming removed 6 bases at V and 2 bases at J, with 11 bases between. The germline gives CDR1 MNHNS, CDR2 SASEGT. This CDR3 is built from 13 residues. The CDR3 DNA sequence: TGTGCCAGCAGGAAGGAATTACCCTACGAGCAGTACTTC. This translates into CASRKELPYEQYF.

The chain recombines TRBV29-1 with TRBJ2-7; no firm D call. Trimming pared 4 bases from V and 2 bases from J, leaving 9 bases between. The CDR3 runs 12 residues. From germline, CDR1 is SQVTM and CDR2 ANQGSEA. For the CDR3, the DNA is TGCAGCGTTGTACGGGTCCCCTACGAGCAGTACTTC. It translates to CSVVRVPYEQYF.

This chain links TRBV23-1 with TRBJ2-4; D possibly corresponds to TRBD1 (5 bases). TRBV23-1 counts as an open reading frame of uncertain function. The CDR3 sequence is 16 residues long. Trimming removed 4 bases from V and 2 bases from J, with 15 bases in between. The CDR3, as DNA: TGCGCCAGCAGTCGAAAGGGGAATAAACCCAAAAACATTCAGTACTTC. It codes for CASSRKGNKPKNIQYF.

This chain links TRBV27 with TRBJ2-5; possibly TRBD1 for D (6 bases). CDR3 length equals 17 residues. Trimming pared 5 bases from V and 6 bases from J, leaving 25 bases between. From germline, CDR1 is MNHEY and CDR2 SMNVEV (reference sequence). Here the CDR3 reads CASSDIRDTQGVKTQYF. The CDR3 DNA follows: TGTGCCAGCAGTGATATCCGGGACACTCAGGGCGTAAAGACCCAGTACTTC.

CDR3 residues: CASSVAQTSGYNEQFF. Written as DNA, the CDR3 is TGTGCCAGCAGCGTAGCCCAGACTAGCGGTTACAATGAGCAGTTCTTC. The V call is TRBV9, the J call TRBJ2-1, with 9 bases lining up with TRBD2. The V and J ends lost 0 bases and 4 bases, in that order; junction bases with no gene match: 5. Looked up from germline, CDR1 is SGDLS and CDR2 is YYNGEE. The CDR3 consists of 16 residues. Looking up the rest from reference TRBV9 and TRBJ2-1 gives the full variable domain: DSGVTQTPKHLITATGQRVTLRCSPRSGDLSVYWYQQSLDQGLQFLIQYYNGEERAKGNILERFSAQQFPDLHSELNLSSLELGDSALYFCASSVAQTSGYNEQFFGPGTRLTVL.

This chain links TRBV19 with TRBJ2-2; 9 nucleotides agree with TRBD2. CDR3 size: 16 residues. V lost 6 bases and J lost 4; bases outside the gene matches: 9. Germline values: CDR1 LNHDA, CDR2 SQIVND (reference sequence). The CDR3 here is CASREISGSITGELFF. CDR3 DNA sequence: TGTGCCAGTAGAGAAATTAGCGGGAGTATCACCGGGGAGCTGTTTTTT. Variable domain in full (rest from reference TRBV19 and TRBJ2-2): DGGITQSPKYLFRKEGQNVTLSCEQNLNHDAMYWYRQDPGQGLRLIYYSQIVNDFQKGDIAEGYSVSREKKESFPLTVTSAQKNPTAFYLCASREISGSITGELFFGEGSRLTVL.

This clone was seen a handful of times. The V call is TRBV30, the J call TRBJ1-4; D is undetermined. Germline V CDR1 and CDR2: GTSNPN, SVGIG (reference sequence). The CDR3 length is 16 residues. With 0 bases removed from V and 5 bases from J, the gap between germline ends came to 16 bases. CDR3 sequence reads: CAWSVGNARRNEKLFF. The CDR3 DNA reads TGTGCCTGGAGTGTAGGGAACGCGAGGCGGAATGAAAAACTGTTTTTT.

This clone was found a few times. This chain uses TRBV29-1 with TRBJ2-5, with TRBD1 identical over 7 bases. The germline CDR1 and CDR2 sequences are SQVTM and ANQGSEA. The CDR3 totals 12 residues. V gave up 8 bases and J gave up 4 bases; unmatched junction bases: 7. The CDR3 here is CSLRDSTETQYF. As DNA, the CDR3 is TGCAGCCTCCGGGACAGTACAGAGACCCAGTACTTC.

The V gene is TRBV5-1, the J gene TRBJ2-7; possibly TRBD1 for D (7 bases). Germline assignment: CDR1 SGHRS and CDR2 YFSETQ. The CDR3 consists of 14 residues. V was trimmed by 4 bases and J by 6 bases, leaving 17 bases between them. CDR3 sequence reads: CASSRWTGAGEQYF. CDR3 in DNA: TGCGCCAGCAGCCGGTGGACAGGAGCGGGCGAGCAGTACTTC.

V usage is TRBV7-2 and J usage is TRBJ2-5; D is possibly TRBD2 (5 bases). The CDR3 has 12 amino acids. Trimming left V 8 bases short and J 1 base short, with 8 bases between. Per the germline V gene, CDR1 is SGHTA and CDR2 is FQGNSA. CDR3 residues: CASGSAQETQYF. For the CDR3, the DNA is TGTGCCAGCGGGAGCGCCCAAGAGACCCAGTACTTC.

The V and J genes are TRBV5-4 and TRBJ1-2; 9 nucleotides align to TRBD1. The CDR3 is 13 residues long. Germline V gene lookup returns CDR1 SGHNT and CDR2 YYREEE (reference sequence). Trimming cost V 4 bases and J 8 bases; bases outside gene matches: 6. Here the CDR3 reads CASSQRQGGGYTF. The CDR3 DNA reads TGTGCCAGCAGCCAACGACAGGGGGGCGGCTACACCTTC.

The rearrangement uses TRBV6-6 and TRBJ2-1; 9 bases are a match to TRBD2. Germline V gene lookup returns CDR1 MNHNY and CDR2 SVGAGI (reference sequence). J was trimmed by 2 bases and V by 6 bases; bases with no gene match: 5. The CDR3 runs 15 residues. This chain's CDR3 is CASRSPSGAYNEQFF. CDR3 in DNA: TGTGCCAGCAGATCCCCTAGCGGGGCCTACAATGAGCAGTTCTTC.

The chain employs TRBV29-1 and TRBJ2-3, with 13 bases lining up with TRBD2. CDR3 size: 13 residues. Trimming took 5 bases from V and 6 from J; bases not matched to a gene: 2. CDR1 SQVTM and CDR2 ANQGSEA come from the germline V gene. The CDR3 DNA reads as TGCAGCGTTACTAGCGGGAGGGCCGATACGCAGTATTTT. Translating gives CSVTSGRADTQYF.

The table lists this clone with a few counts. The chain combines TRBV19 with TRBJ2-1; TRBD2 aligns across 9 bases. The CDR3 is made up of 17 amino acids. The V segment lost 5 bases and the J segment 4 bases; nucleotides outside the gene matches: 12. Germline CDR1 reads LNHDA; CDR2 reads SQIVND (reference sequence). In DNA, the CDR3 is TGTGCCAGTAGTCTGTCGACCGGACTAGCGCATTACAATGAGCAGTTCTTC. Encoded protein: CASSLSTGLAHYNEQFF.

This sequence joins TRBV29-1 and TRBJ2-5; 8 bases align to TRBD2. The CDR3 length is 14 residues. The V gene's germline CDR1 is SQVTM and CDR2 ANQGSEA. The ends lost 6 bases at V and 5 bases at J; junction bases unmatched: 11. CDR3 region: CSVRDGLAGETQYF. DNA for the CDR3: TGCAGCGTACGCGACGGACTAGCAGGCGAGACCCAGTACTTC.

This clone showed up just a few times. The gene calls are TRBV29-1 and TRBJ2-5; TRBD2 matches 9 bases. The CDR3 is 14 amino acids. CDR1 SQVTM and CDR2 ANQGSEA come from the germline V gene. V gave up 5 bases and J gave up 8 bases; unmatched junction bases: 12. In nucleotides, the CDR3 is TGCAGCGTTCACCTTAGCGGGGGATACAGAACCCAGTACTTC. Translating it yields CSVHLSGGYRTQYF.

V usage is TRBV5-1 and J usage is TRBJ2-5; 10 positions match TRBD1. After removal of 3 bases from V and 4 bases from J, the junction contained 9 bases not matched to a gene. The CDR3 sequence is 16 residues long. Germline CDR1 reads SGHRS; CDR2 reads YFSETQ. As DNA, the CDR3 is TGCGCCAGCAGCTCCACGGGACAGGGGAAGGGAGAGACCCAGTACTTC. As protein: CASSSTGQGKGETQYF.

V gene TRBV30 combines with J gene TRBJ2-2; D unresolved. This CDR3 spans 11 amino acids. Germline CDR1 and CDR2: GTSNPN and SVGIG (reference sequence). Trimming cost V 6 bases and J 10 bases, with 12 bases left between them. The DNA of the CDR3 is TGTGCCTGTACAGCTCTTGAGGAGCTGTTTTTT. Residues: CACTALEELFF.